The 7 T cell receptor beta chains below come from one sample, sequenced in a study of T cell responses to AZD1222 COVID-19 vaccine. The repertoire was sequenced with immunoSEQ multiplex PCR; TCRdb's copy has only in-frame clones and lacks some. The sample holds about 160,000 clones; roughly 90% are singletons and the top ten take about 4.3%. Sequenced material: peripheral blood, taken 28 days after the second AZD1222 dose. These receptors all stem from an adult who received the AZD1222 COVID-19 vaccine.

The rearrangement joins TRBV2 to TRBJ2-1; D gene unclear. This CDR3 region has 14 residues. CDR1 and CDR2 from the germline V gene are SNHLY and FYNNEI. Trimming stripped 4 bases from V and 4 bases from J, with 11 bases between. As DNA, the CDR3 is TGTGCCAGCAGTGTCAGACAACTTTACAATGAGCAGTTCTTC. Translation: CASSVRQLYNEQFF.

This clone has a single count. The chain is built from TRBV10-2 and TRBJ2-3; the match to TRBD1 covers 7 bases. After removal of 10 bases from V and 1 base from J, the junction contained 2 bases not matched to a gene. CDR3 length: 12 amino acids. Germline CDR1 reads WSHSY; CDR2 reads SAAADI. DNA of the CDR3: TGCGCCACAGGGGGTGGCACAGATACGCAGTATTTT. The encoded protein is CATGGGTDTQYF.

This sequence joins TRBV6-1 and TRBJ1-6; no clear D gene. Germline CDR1 is MNHNS and CDR2 is SASEGT. Trimming cost V 2 bases and J 3 bases, with 8 bases left between them. CDR3 size: 15 residues. In nucleotides, the CDR3 is TGTGCCAGCAGTGAACCCACAGACTATAATTCACCCCTCCACTTT. Translating gives CASSEPTDYNSPLHF.

The chain joins TRBV2 to TRBJ1-5; tentatively, D is TRBD1 (5 bases). Looked up from germline, CDR1 is SNHLY and CDR2 is FYNNEI. Deletions cut 6 bases from V and 3 bases from J, with 15 bases between. CDR3 length: 15 amino acids. CDR3 protein: CASSARPRDNQPQHF. The DNA of the CDR3 is TGTGCCAGCAGCGCCCGACCCAGGGACAATCAGCCCCAGCATTTT. Drawing the rest from reference TRBV2 and TRBJ1-5, the complete variable domain is EPEVTQTPSHQVTQMGQEVILRCVPISNHLYFYWYRQILGQKVEFLVSFYNNEISEKSEIFDDQFSVERPDGSNFTLKIRSTKLEDSAMYFCASSARPRDNQPQHFGDGTRLSIL.

Concerning this clone: Other DNA sequences within the sample encode an identical CDR3. This chain connects TRBV7-9 to TRBJ2-3, with D uncertain. Germline assignment: CDR1 SEHNR and CDR2 FQNEAQ (reference sequence). The V and J ends lost 1 base and 1 base respectively, with 3 bases between them. This CDR3 is built from 13 residues. The CDR3, as DNA: TGTGCCAGCAGCTTAGGCGGCACAGATACGCAGTATTTT. Translated, it gives CASSLGGTDTQYF.

The chain links TRBV12-3 or TRBV12-4 to TRBJ1-5; tentatively, D is TRBD1 (5 bases). Trimming took off 6 bases at V and 6 bases at J, with 12 bases between the two ends. The CDR3 has 13 residues. The CDR3 sequence is CASSQGSGQPQHF. DNA of the CDR3: TGTGCCAGCAGCCAGGGATCGGGTCAGCCCCAGCATTTT.

The chain uses TRBV6-2 or TRBV6-3 and TRBJ1-1; unclear D gene. CDR3 length: 11 residues. Trimming cost V 2 bases and J 6 bases, with 4 bases left between them. Germline CDR1 and CDR2: MNHEY and SVGEGT. CDR3 DNA: TGTGCCAGCAGTTACAAGGCTGAAGCTTTCTTT. Residues: CASSYKAEAFF.